These T cell receptor beta chains were read from a single sample in a study of post-analysis software for immune sequencing data. TCRdb fed the PCR reads into MiXCR, producing one record per CDR3 protein. This sample has 740,000 or so distinct CDR3 sequences; roughly 58% occur once, and the top ten carry 4% to 5.5%. Sequencing was performed on blood. The origin of the receptors is a girl under 18 with multiple sclerosis. Each CDR3 is given with its conserved first and last residue. D genes are given only for firm matches. Some rows mark clone size as missing; the rest say once, few, many or name a class of expanded clone.

abundance: few
j_gene: TRBJ1-1
v_gene: TRBV20-1
d_gene: -
CDR3aa: CSASRTVIYAEAFF
CDR3nt: TGCAGTGCTTCCAGGACAGTTATTTACGCTGAAGCTTTCTTT

abundance: -
j_gene: TRBJ2-1
v_gene: TRBV5-1
d_gene: -
CDR3aa: CASSLDKASEQFF
CDR3nt: TGCGCCAGCAGCTTGGATAAGGCGTCTGAGCAGTTCTTC

abundance: -
j_gene: TRBJ2-7
v_gene: TRBV29-1
d_gene: -
CDR3aa: CSVEGSTYEQYF
CDR3nt: TGCAGCGTTGAAGGGAGTACCTACGAGCAGTACTTC

abundance: -
j_gene: TRBJ2-7
v_gene: TRBV6-2/TRBV6-3
d_gene: TRBD1
CDR3aa: CASTGGLKVYEQYF
CDR3nt: TGTGCCAGCACAGGGGGCCTCAAAGTCTACGAGCAGTACTTC

abundance: -
j_gene: TRBJ1-1
v_gene: TRBV20-1
d_gene: -
CDR3aa: CSARSRGTANTEAFF
CDR3nt: TGCAGTGCTAGATCAAGGGGGACCGCGAACACTGAAGCTTTCTTT

abundance: -
j_gene: TRBJ2-7
v_gene: TRBV10-3
d_gene: -
CDR3aa: CAIGGVSYEQYF
CDR3nt: TGTGCCATCGGCGGGGTCTCCTACGAGCAGTACTTC

abundance: few
j_gene: TRBJ1-2
v_gene: TRBV4-1
d_gene: -
CDR3aa: CASSQSQVNYGYTF
CDR3nt: TGCGCCAGCAGCCAATCACAGGTTAACTATGGCTACACCTTC

abundance: -
j_gene: TRBJ2-7
v_gene: TRBV3-1
d_gene: -
CDR3aa: CASSQAGGHTDEQYF
CDR3nt: TGTGCCAGCAGCCAAGCCGGAGGACATACGGACGAGCAGTACTTC

abundance: -
j_gene: TRBJ2-7
v_gene: TRBV7-8
d_gene: -
CDR3aa: CASSSYLTWDGEQYF
CDR3nt: TGTGCCAGCAGCTCCTACCTTACTTGGGATGGCGAGCAGTACTTC

abundance: few
j_gene: TRBJ2-7
v_gene: TRBV7-9
d_gene: TRBD2
CDR3aa: CASSRAGTSRVYEQYF
CDR3nt: TGTGCCAGCAGTCGAGCCGGGACTAGCAGGGTTTACGAGCAGTACTTC

abundance: -
j_gene: TRBJ2-2
v_gene: TRBV29-1
d_gene: -
CDR3aa: CSVGAGGGTGELFF
CDR3nt: TGCAGCGTTGGTGCAGGGGGAGGGACCGGGGAGCTGTTTTTT

abundance: -
j_gene: TRBJ2-3
v_gene: TRBV29-1
d_gene: -
CDR3aa: CSLTRSAGSPDTQYF
CDR3nt: TGCAGCTTAACCCGCTCGGCAGGGAGCCCAGATACGCAGTATTTT

abundance: -
j_gene: TRBJ2-3
v_gene: TRBV29-1
d_gene: TRBD2
CDR3aa: CSVDLTGALAGGNTDTQYF
CDR3nt: TGCAGCGTTGATCTCACAGGGGCCCTAGCGGGAGGGAACACAGATACGCAGTATTTT

abundance: -
j_gene: TRBJ2-3
v_gene: TRBV5-5
d_gene: TRBD1
CDR3aa: CATSPGQGRDTQYF
CDR3nt: TGTGCCACCAGCCCAGGACAGGGTAGAGATACGCAGTATTTT

abundance: -
j_gene: TRBJ1-5
v_gene: TRBV20-1
d_gene: -
CDR3aa: CSVTQGNSNQPQHF
CDR3nt: TGCAGTGTCACTCAGGGGAATAGCAATCAGCCCCAGCATTTT

abundance: -
j_gene: TRBJ2-1
v_gene: TRBV7-7
d_gene: -
CDR3aa: CASSLDRDLASSYNEQFF
CDR3nt: TGTGCTAGCAGCTTAGACCGGGATCTAGCAAGCTCCTACAATGAGCAGTTCTTC

abundance: few
j_gene: TRBJ2-3
v_gene: TRBV4-1
d_gene: -
CDR3aa: CASSQDGGTFVGTDTQYF
CDR3nt: TGCGCCAGCAGCCAAGATGGCGGGACCTTTGTCGGCACAGATACGCAGTATTTT

abundance: -
j_gene: TRBJ2-7
v_gene: TRBV12-3/TRBV12-4
d_gene: TRBD2
CDR3aa: CASSPPAGLNEQYF
CDR3nt: TGTGCCAGCAGTCCGCCAGCGGGGTTAAACGAGCAGTACTTC

abundance: -
j_gene: TRBJ2-7
v_gene: TRBV19
d_gene: -
CDR3aa: CASSRRNGQSYEQYF
CDR3nt: TGTGCCAGTAGCCGACGGAATGGACAGTCCTACGAGCAGTACTTC